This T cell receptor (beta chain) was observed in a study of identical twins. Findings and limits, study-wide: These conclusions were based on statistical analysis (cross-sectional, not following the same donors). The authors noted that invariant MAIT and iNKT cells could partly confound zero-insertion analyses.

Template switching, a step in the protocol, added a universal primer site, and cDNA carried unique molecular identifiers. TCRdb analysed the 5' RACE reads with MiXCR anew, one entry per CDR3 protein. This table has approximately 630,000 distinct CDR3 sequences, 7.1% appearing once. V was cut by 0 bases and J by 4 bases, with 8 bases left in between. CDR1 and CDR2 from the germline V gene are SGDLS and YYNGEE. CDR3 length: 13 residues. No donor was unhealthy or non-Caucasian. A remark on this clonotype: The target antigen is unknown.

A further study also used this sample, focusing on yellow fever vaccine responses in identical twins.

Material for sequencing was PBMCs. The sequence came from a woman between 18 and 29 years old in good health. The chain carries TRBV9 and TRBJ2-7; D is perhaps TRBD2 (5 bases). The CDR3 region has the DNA TGTGCCAGCAGCGTAGGGGAGTGGTACGAGCAGTACTTC. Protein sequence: CASSVGEWYEQYF.